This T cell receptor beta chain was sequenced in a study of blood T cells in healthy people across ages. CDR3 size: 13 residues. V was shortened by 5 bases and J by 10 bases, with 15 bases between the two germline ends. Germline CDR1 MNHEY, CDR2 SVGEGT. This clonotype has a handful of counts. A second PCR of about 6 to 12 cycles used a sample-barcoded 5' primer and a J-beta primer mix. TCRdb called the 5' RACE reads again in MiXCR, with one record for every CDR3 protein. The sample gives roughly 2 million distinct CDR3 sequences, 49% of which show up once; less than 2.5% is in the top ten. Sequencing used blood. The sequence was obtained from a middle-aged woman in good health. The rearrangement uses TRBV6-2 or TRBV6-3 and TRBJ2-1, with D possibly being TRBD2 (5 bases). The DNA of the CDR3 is TGTGCCAGCAGTCAGTCCGGACTTCCCGAGCAGTTCTTC. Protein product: CASSQSGLPEQFF.